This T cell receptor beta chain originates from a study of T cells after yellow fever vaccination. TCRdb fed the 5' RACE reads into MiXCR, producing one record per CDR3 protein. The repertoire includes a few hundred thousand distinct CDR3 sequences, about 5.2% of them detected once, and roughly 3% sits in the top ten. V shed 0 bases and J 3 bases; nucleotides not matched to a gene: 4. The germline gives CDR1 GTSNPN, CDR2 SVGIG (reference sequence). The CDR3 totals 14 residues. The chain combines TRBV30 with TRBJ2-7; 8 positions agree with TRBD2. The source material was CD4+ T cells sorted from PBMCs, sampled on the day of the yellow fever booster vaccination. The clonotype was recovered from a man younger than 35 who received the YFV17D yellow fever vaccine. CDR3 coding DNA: TGTGCCTGGAGTGTACGTAGCGGGGACTACGAGCAGTACTTC. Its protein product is CAWSVRSGDYEQYF. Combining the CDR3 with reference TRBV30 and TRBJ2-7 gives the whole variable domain SQTIHQWPATLVQPVGSPLSLECTVEGTSNPNLYWYRQAAGRGLQLLFYSVGIGQISSEVPQNLSASRPQDRQFILSSKKLLLSDSGFYLCAWSVRSGDYEQYFGPGTRLTVT.